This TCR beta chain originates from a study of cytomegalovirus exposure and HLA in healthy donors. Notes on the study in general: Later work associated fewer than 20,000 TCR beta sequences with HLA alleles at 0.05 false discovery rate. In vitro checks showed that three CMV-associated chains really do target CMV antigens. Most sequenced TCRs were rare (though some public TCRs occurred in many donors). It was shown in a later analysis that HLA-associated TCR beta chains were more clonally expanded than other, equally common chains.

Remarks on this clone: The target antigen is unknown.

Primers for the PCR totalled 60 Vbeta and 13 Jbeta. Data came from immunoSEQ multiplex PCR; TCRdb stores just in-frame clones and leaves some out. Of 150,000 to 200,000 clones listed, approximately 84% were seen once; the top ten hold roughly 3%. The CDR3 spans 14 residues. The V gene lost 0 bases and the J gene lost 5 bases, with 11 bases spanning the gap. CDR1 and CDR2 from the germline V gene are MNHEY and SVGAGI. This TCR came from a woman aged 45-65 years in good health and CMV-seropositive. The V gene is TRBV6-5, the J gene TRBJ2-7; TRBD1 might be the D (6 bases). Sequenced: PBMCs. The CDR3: CASSYSNRVHEQYF. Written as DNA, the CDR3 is TGTGCCAGCAGTTACTCGAACAGGGTCCACGAGCAGTACTTC.